This passage covers 9 T cell receptor beta chains from one sample sequenced in a study of blood T cell repertoires in COVID-19. Libraries were prepared by immunoSEQ multiplex PCR; TCRdb keeps only in-frame clonotypes and omits some of them. This sample yields approximately 96,000 clones, of which around nine tenths are seen a single time; just under 3% belongs to the top ten. Sequences were obtained from peripheral blood. All receptors come from an elderly woman with acute or convalescent COVID-19.

V gene TRBV28 combines with J gene TRBJ1-5; D is perhaps TRBD1 (5 bases). In germline, CDR1 is MDHEN, CDR2 SYDVKM. The length of the CDR3 is 15 residues. V gave up 7 bases and J gave up 6 bases, with 19 bases separating them. CDR3 nucleotides: TGTGCCAGCAATGTCAGGGTGGGTTATGGTCAGCCCCAGCATTTT. Its protein product is CASNVRVGYGQPQHF.

The CDR3 DNA reads TGTGCCAGCAGGAACAGGGGATTTAGCACAGATACGCAGTATTTT. Its translation is CASRNRGFSTDTQYF. The V gene is TRBV6-5, the J gene TRBJ2-3; 7 nucleotides line up with TRBD1. J lost 0 bases, V lost 6 bases, and 6 bases had no gene match. CDR1 MNHEY and CDR2 SVGAGI come from the germline V gene. This CDR3 is built from 15 residues.

This chain joins TRBV29-1 and TRBJ2-3; TRBD1 is a possible D gene (5 bases). V lost 6 bases to trimming and J lost 14 bases, with 24 bases between them. Germline V lookup: CDR1 SQVTM, CDR2 ANQGSEA. CDR3 length: 13 amino acids. The CDR3 loop is CSVSDSQQYQLYF. The CDR3 nucleotides are TGCAGCGTATCAGACAGTCAGCAGTATCAGCTGTATTTT.

This chain uses TRBV4-1 with TRBJ2-5; 7 bases align to TRBD2. The CDR3 consists of 18 residues. The trim removed 1 base at V and 1 base at J, leaving 12 bases unmatched. Germline assignment: CDR1 MGHRA and CDR2 YSYEKL. CDR3 in amino acids: CASSQGSSGGYLQETQYF. The CDR3 nucleotides read TGCGCCAGCAGCCAAGGGTCCTCGGGGGGTTACCTCCAAGAGACCCAGTACTTC.

The chain employs TRBV5-5 and TRBJ1-1, with 7 bases lining up with TRBD1. This CDR3 region has 15 residues. The germline gives CDR1 SGHKS, CDR2 YYEKEE (reference sequence). V shed 0 bases and J 0 bases; nucleotides not matched to a gene: 2. As DNA, the CDR3 is TGTGCCAGCAGCTTGGGGGGGACAGTGAACACTGAAGCTTTCTTT. Protein product: CASSLGGTVNTEAFF. The full variable domain, completed using reference TRBV5-5 and TRBJ1-1, is DAGVTQSPTHLIKTRGQQVTLRCSPISGHKSVSWYQQVLGQGPQFIFQYYEKEERGRGNFPDRFSARQFPNYSSELNVNALLLGDSALYLCASSLGGTVNTEAFFGQGTRLTVV.

The V and J genes are TRBV15 and TRBJ2-3; D may be TRBD2 (6 bases). Looked up from germline, CDR1 is LNHNV and CDR2 is YYDKDF (reference sequence). Trimming pared 1 base from V and 0 bases from J, leaving 14 bases between. The CDR3 is 17 residues long. CDR3 coding DNA: TGTGCCACCAGCAGAGGGGGCGTTAGCGGAAGCACAGATACGCAGTATTTT. Its protein product is CATSRGGVSGSTDTQYF.

This rearrangement joins TRBV6-5 to TRBJ1-1, with 7 bases that match TRBD1. The CDR3 sequence is 15 residues long. Germline lookup yields CDR1 MNHEY and CDR2 SVGAGI. V trimming: 0 bases; J trimming: 2 bases; junction bases outside the gene matches: 3. CDR3 nucleotide sequence: TGTGCCAGCAGTTACTCCGGGACAGTAAACACTGAAGCTTTCTTT. Amino acid sequence: CASSYSGTVNTEAFF.

This clone was recorded once. The gene calls are TRBV6-6 and TRBJ2-7, with 7 positions matching TRBD1. The J segment lost 1 base and the V segment lost 0 bases, leaving 6 bases of the junction unmatched. The CDR3 covers 16 residues. Germline V CDR1 and CDR2: MNHNY, SVGAGI (reference sequence). In nucleotides, the CDR3 is TGTGCCAGCAGTTACTCCGGGACAGAGACTTCCTACGAGCAGTACTTC. Protein product: CASSYSGTETSYEQYF.

V gene TRBV6-5 combines with J gene TRBJ1-2; maybe TRBD1 (5 bases). Germline values: CDR1 MNHEY, CDR2 SVGAGI. This CDR3 is 15 amino acids long. V was trimmed by 6 bases and J by 4 bases, leaving 18 bases between them. The CDR3 bases are TGTGCCAGCAGGGAGATCGCTCTCGGGGGCTATGGCTACACCTTC. The encoded protein is CASREIALGGYGYTF.